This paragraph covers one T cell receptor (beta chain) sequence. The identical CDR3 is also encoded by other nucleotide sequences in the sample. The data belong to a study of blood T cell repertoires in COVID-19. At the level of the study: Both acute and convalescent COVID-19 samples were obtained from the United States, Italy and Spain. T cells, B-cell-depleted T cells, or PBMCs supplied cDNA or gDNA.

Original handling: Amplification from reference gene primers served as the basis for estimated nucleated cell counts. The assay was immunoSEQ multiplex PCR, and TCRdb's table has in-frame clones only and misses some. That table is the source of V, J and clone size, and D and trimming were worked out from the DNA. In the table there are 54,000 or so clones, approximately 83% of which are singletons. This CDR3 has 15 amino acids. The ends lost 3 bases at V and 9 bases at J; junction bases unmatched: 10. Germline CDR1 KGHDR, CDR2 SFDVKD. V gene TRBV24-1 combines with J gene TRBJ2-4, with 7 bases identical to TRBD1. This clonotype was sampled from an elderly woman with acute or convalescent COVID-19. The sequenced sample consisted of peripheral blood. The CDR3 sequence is CATSDEKTGWGIQYF. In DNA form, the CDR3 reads TGTGCCACCAGTGATGAAAAGACAGGGTGGGGCATTCAGTACTTC.